The present entry profiles one T cell receptor beta chain with its context. The antigen is unknown. From the germline J gene comes the end of the CDR3, since the read stops 3 residues before it. CDR1 is DFQATT, CDR2 SNEGSKA, per germline (reference sequence). V shed 3 bases, J shed 4 bases, and the junction held 4 bases outside the gene matches. The length of the CDR3 is 13 residues. immunoSEQ multiplex PCR used an average of 1200 ng genomic DNA. Only in-frame clones appear in the TCRdb table, and some are missing; sequencing was by immunoSEQ multiplex PCR. The listing records approximately 15,000 clones. This sample stems from a study of T cells in women clearing cervical HPV infection. Turning to the study itself: Blood came at first lesion visit for cases, post-clearance for controls. Notes on the study in general: A classifier using richness and V gene abundances reached an AUC of nearly 0.85.

HPV was found by MY09/MY11 PCR and dot-blot genotyping. The chain is built from TRBV20-1 and TRBJ2-5, with TRBD2 matching 8 bases. The clonotype was recovered from a woman aged 18-70 years with a cervical HPV16 infection that either progressed to CIN3+ or cleared (not recorded which). Sequencing was done on a sample of blood buffy coat. The sequenced part of the CDR3 DNA is TGCAGTGCTAGCGGGGGGGCCGCAGAGACC. As protein: CSASGGAAET. The CDR3 reads in full as CSASGGAAETQYF.